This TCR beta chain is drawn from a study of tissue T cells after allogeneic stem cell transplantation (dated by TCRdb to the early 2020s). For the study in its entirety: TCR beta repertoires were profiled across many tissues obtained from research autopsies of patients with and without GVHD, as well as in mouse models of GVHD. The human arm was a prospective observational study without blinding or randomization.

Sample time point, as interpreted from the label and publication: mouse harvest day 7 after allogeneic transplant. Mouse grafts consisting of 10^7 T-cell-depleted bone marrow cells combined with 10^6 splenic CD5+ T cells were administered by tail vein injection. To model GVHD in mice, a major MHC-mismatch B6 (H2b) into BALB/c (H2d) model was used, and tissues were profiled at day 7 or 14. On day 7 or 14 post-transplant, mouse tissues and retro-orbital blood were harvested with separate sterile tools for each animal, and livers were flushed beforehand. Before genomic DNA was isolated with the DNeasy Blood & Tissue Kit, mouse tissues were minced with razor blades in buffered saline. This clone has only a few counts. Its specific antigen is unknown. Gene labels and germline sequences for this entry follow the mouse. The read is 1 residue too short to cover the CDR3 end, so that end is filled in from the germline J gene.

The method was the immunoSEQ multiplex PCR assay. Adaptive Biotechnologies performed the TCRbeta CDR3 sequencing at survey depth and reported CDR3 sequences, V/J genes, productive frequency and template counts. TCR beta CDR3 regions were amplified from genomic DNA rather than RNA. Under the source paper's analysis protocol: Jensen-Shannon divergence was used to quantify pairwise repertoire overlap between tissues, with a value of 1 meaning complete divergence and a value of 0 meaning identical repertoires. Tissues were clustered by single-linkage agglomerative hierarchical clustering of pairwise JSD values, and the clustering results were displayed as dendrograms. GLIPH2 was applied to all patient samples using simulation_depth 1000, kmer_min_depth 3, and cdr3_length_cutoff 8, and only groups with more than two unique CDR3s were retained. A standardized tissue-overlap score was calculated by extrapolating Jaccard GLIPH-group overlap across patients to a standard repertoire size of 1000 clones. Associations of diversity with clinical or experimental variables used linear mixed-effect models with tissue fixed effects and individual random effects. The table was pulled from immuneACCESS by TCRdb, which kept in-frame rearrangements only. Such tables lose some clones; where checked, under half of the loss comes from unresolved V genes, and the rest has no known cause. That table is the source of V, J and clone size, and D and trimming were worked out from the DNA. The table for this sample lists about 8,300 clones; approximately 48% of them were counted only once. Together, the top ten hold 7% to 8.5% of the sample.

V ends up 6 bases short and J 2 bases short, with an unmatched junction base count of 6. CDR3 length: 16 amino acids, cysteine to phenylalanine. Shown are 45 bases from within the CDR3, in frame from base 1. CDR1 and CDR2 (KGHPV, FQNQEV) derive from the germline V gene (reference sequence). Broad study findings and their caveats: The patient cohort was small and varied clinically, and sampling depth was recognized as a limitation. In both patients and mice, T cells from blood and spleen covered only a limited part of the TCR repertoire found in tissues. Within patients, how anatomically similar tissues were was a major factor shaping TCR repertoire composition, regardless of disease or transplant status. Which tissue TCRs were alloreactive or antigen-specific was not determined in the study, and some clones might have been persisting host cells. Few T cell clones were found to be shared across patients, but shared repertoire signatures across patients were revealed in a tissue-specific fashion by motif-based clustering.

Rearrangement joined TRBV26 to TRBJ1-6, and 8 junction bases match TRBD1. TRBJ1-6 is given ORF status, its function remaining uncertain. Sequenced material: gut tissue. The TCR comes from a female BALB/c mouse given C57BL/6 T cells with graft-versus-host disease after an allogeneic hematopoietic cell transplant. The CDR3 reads CASSPSGGPYNSPLYF. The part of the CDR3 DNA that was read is TGTGCCAGCAGCCCCTCAGGGGGCCCCTATAATTCGCCCCTCTAC.